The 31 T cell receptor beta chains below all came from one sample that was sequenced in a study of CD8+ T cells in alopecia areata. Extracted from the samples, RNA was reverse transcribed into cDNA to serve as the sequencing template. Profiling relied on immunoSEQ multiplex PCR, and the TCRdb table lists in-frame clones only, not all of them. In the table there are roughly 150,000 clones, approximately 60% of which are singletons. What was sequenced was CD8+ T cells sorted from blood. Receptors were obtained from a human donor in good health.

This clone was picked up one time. The DNA of the CDR3 is TGTGCCAGCAGTTTACGGTCCGTCGGTGAGCAGTTCTTC. As protein: CASSLRSVGEQFF. The rearrangement links TRBV27 to TRBJ2-1, with D unresolved. Trimming left V 2 bases short and J 9 bases short, with 11 bases between. CDR1 and CDR2 (germline): MNHEY, SMNVEV (reference sequence). The CDR3 runs to 13 residues.

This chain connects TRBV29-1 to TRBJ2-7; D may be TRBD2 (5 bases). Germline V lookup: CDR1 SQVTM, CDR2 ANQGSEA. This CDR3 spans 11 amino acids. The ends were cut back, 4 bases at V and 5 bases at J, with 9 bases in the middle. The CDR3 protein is CSVVGRDEQYF. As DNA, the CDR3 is TGCAGCGTTGTTGGGAGAGACGAGCAGTACTTC.

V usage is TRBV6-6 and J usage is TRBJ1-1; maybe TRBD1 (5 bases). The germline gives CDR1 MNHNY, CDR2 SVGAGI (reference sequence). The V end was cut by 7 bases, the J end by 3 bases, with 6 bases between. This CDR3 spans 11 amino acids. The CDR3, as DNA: TGTGCCAGCAAGGGGTACACTGAAGCTTTCTTT. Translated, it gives CASKGYTEAFF.

DNA for the CDR3: TGTGCCAGCAGTTACTCATTGACGGGTAACTATGGCTACACCTTC. This encodes CASSYSLTGNYGYTF. The gene calls are TRBV6-5 and TRBJ1-2; D gene ambiguous. Looked up from germline, CDR1 is MNHEY and CDR2 is SVGAGI. CDR3 length: 15 amino acids. With 0 bases removed from V and 1 base from J, the gap between germline ends came to 9 bases.

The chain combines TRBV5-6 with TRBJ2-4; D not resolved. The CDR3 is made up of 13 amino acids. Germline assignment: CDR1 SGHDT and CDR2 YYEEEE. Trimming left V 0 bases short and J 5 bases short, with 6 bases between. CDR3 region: CASSLVTENIQYF. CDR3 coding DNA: TGTGCCAGCAGCTTGGTTACAGAAAACATTCAGTACTTC.

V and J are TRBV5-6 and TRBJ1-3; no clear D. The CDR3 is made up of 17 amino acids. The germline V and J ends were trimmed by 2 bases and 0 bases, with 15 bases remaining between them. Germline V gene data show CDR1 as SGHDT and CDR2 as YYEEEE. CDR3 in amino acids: CASSFGPGGISGNTIYF. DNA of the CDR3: TGTGCCAGCAGCTTTGGCCCCGGCGGCATCTCTGGAAACACCATATATTTT.

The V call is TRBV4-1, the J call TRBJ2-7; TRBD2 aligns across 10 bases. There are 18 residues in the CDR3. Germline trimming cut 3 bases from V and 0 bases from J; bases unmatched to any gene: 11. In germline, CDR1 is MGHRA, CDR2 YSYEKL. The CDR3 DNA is TGCGCCAGCAGCCACCTCCCCGGGGTAGCGGGAGGCTCCTACGAGCAGTACTTC. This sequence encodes CASSHLPGVAGGSYEQYF.

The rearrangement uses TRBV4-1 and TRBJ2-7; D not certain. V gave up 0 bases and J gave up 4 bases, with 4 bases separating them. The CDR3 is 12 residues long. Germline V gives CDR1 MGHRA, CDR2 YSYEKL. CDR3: CASSQDGYEQYF. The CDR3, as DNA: TGCGCCAGCAGCCAAGACGGGTACGAGCAGTACTTC.

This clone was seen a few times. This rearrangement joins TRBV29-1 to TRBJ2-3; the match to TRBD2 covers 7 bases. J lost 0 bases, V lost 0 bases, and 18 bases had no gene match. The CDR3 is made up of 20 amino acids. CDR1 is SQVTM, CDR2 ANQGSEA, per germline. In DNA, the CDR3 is TGCAGCGTTGAAGAGGACGGGAGGCTGATTTCCACCTCTAGCACAGATACGCAGTATTTT. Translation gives CSVEEDGRLISTSSTDTQYF.

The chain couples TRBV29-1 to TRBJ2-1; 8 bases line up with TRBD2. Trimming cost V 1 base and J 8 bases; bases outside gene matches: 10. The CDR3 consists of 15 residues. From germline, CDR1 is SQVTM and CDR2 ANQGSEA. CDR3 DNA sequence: TGCAGCGTTGAAGGCGCGGGGGGACCCATCCATGAGCAGTTCTTC. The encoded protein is CSVEGAGGPIHEQFF.

In nucleotides, the CDR3 is TGTGCCAGCAGCTTAACAGGACCGGCCCAACTCTACGAGCAGTACTTC. It translates to CASSLTGPAQLYEQYF. The chain uses TRBV11-2 and TRBJ2-7; possibly TRBD1 for D (5 bases). In germline, CDR1 is SGHAT, CDR2 FQNNGV. Trimming took 2 bases from V and 3 from J, leaving 17 bases between them. There are 16 residues in the CDR3.

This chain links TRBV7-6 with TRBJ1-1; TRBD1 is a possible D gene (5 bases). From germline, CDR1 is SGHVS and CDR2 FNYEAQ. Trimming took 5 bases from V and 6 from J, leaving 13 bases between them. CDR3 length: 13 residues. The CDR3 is CASSQSGTPEAFF. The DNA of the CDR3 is TGTGCCAGCAGCCAATCAGGGACCCCTGAAGCTTTCTTT.

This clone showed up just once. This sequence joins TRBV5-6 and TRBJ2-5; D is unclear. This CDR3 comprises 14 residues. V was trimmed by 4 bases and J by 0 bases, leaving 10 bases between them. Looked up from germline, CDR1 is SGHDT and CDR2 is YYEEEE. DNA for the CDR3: TGTGCCAGCAGCGCATCAGGACACCAAGAGACCCAGTACTTC. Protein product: CASSASGHQETQYF.

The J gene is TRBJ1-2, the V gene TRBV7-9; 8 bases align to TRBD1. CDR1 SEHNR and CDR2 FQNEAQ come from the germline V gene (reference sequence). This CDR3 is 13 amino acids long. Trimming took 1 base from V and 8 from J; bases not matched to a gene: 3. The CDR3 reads CASSLGTGYGYTF. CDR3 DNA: TGTGCCAGCAGCTTAGGGACAGGGTACGGCTACACCTTC. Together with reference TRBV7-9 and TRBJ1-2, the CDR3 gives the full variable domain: DTGVSQNPRHKITKRGQNVTFRCDPISEHNRLYWYRQTLGQGPEFLTYFQNEAQLEKSRLLSDRFSAERPKGSFSTLEIQRTEQGDSAMYLCASSLGTGYGYTFGSGTRLTVV.

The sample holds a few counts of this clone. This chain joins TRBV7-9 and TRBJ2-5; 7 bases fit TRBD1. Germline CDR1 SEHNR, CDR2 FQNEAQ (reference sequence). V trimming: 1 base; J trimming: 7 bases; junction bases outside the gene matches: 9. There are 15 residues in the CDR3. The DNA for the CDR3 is TGTGCCAGCAGCTTAGGGGACAGCAACCGAGTGACCCAGTACTTC. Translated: CASSLGDSNRVTQYF.

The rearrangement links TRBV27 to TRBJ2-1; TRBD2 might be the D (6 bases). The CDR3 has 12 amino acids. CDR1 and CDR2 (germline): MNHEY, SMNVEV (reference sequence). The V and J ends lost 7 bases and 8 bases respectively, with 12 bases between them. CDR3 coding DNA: TGTGCCAGCATGACTAGACGCGATGAGCAGTTCTTC. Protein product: CASMTRRDEQFF.

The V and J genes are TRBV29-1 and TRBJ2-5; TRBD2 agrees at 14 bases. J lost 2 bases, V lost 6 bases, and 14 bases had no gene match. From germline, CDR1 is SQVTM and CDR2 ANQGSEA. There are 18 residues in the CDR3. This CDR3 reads CSVSPVTSGRETQETQYF. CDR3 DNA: TGCAGCGTATCCCCGGTGACTAGCGGGAGGGAGACTCAAGAGACCCAGTACTTC.

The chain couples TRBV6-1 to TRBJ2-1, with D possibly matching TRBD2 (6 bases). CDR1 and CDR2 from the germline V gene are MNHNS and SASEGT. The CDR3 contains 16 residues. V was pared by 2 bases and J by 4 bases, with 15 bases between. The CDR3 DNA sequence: TGTGCCAGCAGTGAAATCTTACTCGGGAGATACAATGAGCAGTTCTTC. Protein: CASSEILLGRYNEQFF.

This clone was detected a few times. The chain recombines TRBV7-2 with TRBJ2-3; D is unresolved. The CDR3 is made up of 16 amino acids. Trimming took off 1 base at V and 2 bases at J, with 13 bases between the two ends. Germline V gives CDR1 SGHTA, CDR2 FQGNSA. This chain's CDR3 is CASSLVRAGLTDTQYF. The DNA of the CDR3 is TGTGCCAGCAGCTTAGTAAGGGCCGGGCTCACAGATACGCAGTATTTT. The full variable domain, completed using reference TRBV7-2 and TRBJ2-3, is GAGVSQSPSNKVTEKGKDVELRCDPISGHTALYWYRQSLGQGLEFLIYFQGNSAPDKSGLPSDRFSAERTGGSVSTLTIQRTQQEDSAVYLCASSLVRAGLTDTQYFGPGTRLTVL.

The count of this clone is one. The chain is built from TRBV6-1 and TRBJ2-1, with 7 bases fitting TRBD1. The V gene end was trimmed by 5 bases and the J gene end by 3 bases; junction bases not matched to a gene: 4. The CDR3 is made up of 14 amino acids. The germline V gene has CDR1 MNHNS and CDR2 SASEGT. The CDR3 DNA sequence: TGTGCCAGCAGTAACCGGGACAGCTACAATGAGCAGTTCTTC. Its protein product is CASSNRDSYNEQFF.

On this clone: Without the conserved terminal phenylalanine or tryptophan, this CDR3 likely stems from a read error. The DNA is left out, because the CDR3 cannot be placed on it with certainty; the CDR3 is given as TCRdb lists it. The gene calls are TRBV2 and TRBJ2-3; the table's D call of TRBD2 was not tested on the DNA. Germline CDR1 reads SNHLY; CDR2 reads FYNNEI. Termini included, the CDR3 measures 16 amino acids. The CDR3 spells CASSFRTSGSTDTQPL.

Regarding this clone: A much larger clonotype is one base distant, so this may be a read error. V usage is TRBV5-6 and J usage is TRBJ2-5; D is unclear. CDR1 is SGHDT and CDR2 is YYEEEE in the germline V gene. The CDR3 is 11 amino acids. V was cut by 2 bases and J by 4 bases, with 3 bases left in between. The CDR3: CASSFRETQYF. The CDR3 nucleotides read TGTGCCAGCAGCTTTCGAGAGACCCAGTACTTC.

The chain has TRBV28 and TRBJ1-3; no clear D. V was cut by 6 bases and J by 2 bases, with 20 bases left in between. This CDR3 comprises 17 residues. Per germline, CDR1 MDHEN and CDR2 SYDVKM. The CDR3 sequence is CASRLLREPQAGNTIYF. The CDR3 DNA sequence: TGTGCCAGCAGACTACTCCGGGAACCGCAAGCTGGAAACACCATATATTTT.

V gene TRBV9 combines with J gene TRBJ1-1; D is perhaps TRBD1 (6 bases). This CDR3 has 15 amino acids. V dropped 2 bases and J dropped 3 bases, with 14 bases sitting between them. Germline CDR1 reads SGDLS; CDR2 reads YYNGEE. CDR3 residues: CASSVVGGADTEAFF. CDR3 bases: TGTGCCAGCAGCGTTGTCGGGGGCGCGGACACTGAAGCTTTCTTT.

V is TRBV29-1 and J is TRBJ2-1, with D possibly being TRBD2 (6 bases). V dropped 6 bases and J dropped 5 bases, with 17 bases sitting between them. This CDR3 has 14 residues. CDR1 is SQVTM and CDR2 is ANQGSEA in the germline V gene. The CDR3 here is CSVWDLKPDNEQFF. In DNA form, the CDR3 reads TGCAGCGTCTGGGACTTAAAGCCCGACAATGAGCAGTTCTTC.

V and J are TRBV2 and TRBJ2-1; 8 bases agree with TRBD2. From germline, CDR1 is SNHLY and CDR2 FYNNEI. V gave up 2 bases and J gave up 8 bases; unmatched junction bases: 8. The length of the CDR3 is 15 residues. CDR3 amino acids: CASSEFQREWDEQFF. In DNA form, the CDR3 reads TGTGCCAGCAGTGAATTCCAGCGGGAGTGGGATGAGCAGTTCTTC.

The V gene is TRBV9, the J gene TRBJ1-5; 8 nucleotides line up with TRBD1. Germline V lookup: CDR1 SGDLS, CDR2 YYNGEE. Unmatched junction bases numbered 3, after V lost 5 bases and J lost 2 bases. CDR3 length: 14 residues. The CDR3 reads CASSQGAGNQPQHF. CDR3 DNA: TGTGCCAGCAGTCAGGGGGCTGGCAATCAGCCCCAGCATTTT. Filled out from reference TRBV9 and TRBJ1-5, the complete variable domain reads DSGVTQTPKHLITATGQRVTLRCSPRSGDLSVYWYQQSLDQGLQFLIQYYNGEERAKGNILERFSAQQFPDLHSELNLSSLELGDSALYFCASSQGAGNQPQHFGDGTRLSIL.

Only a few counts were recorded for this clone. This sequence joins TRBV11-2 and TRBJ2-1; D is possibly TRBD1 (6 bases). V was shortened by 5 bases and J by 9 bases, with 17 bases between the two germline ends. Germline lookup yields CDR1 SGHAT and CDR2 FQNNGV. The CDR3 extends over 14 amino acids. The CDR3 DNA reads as TGTGCCAGCAGCCTACCATACAGGGCTACTGAGCAGTTCTTC. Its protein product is CASSLPYRATEQFF. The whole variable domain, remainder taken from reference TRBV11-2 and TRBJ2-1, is EAGVAQSPRYKIIEKRQSVAFWCNPISGHATLYWYQQILGQGPKLLIQFQNNGVVDDSQLPKDRFSAERLKGVDSTLKIQPAKLEDSAVYLCASSLPYRATEQFFGPGTRLTVL.

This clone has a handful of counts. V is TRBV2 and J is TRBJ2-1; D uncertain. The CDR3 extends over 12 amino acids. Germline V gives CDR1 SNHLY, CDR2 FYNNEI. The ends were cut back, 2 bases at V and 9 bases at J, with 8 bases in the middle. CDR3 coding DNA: TGTGCCAGCAGTGAACACCGAATTGAGCAGTTCTTC. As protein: CASSEHRIEQFF.

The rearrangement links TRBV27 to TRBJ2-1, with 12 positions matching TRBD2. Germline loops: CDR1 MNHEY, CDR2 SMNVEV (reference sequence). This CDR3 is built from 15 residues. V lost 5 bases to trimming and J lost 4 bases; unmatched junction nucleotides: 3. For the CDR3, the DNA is TGTGCCAGCAGTCTAGCGGGAGGGCCGTACAATGAGCAGTTCTTC. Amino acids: CASSLAGGPYNEQFF.

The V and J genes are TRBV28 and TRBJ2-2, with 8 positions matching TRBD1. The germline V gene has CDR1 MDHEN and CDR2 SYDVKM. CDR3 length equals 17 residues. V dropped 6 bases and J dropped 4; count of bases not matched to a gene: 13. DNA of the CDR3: TGTGCCAGCAGATCCTTGACCAGGGGGCCGGTCACCGGGGAGCTGTTTTTT. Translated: CASRSLTRGPVTGELFF.